This entry is about one T cell receptor beta chain. Its antigen is still unknown. Base qualities are not provided; no much larger clone lies one nucleotide away. Counted from cysteine to phenylalanine, this CDR3 has 17 amino acids. Of all the DNA, just the CDR3 is kept, 51 bases in frame from base 1. V is reduced by 4 bases and J by 0 bases, leaving a spacing of 16 bases between them. The germline V gene specifies SGHRS as CDR1 and YFSETQ as CDR2. The sample's time point label is to be understood as: about 28 days (+/-7) after the second vaccine dose. Interpreted using the paper, the treatment or condition label stands for: meningococcal conjugate vaccine given as trial control. The vaccinee samples were drawn from two UK trials, COV001 and COV002, one of which was a single-blind randomized controlled phase 2/3 trial testing AZD1222 (ChAdOx1 nCoV-19) in healthy adults. For TCRbeta chain sequencing, PBMC samples from trial participants were taken at day 0 and at day 28 after the second dose.

These data originate in a study of T cell responses to AZD1222 COVID-19 vaccine (TCRdb year 2021). Concerning the study at large: A total of 233 trial participants underwent TCR sequencing, of whom 207 received two doses of AZD1222 and about 25 received two doses of the MenACWY control vaccine. Enrollment into the trials was organized by age into subgroups of 18-55, 56-69 and 70-plus years, and those subgroups contained roughly 150, 30 and 60 TCR-sequenced participants, respectively.

The study at large found these results: Reportedly, almost half of the unique spike-specific TCRs recognized epitopes lying outside the regions that are mutated in the B.1.351 and B.1.1.7 variants. The vaccine-associated CD4 TCRs covered the entire spike protein, and the dominant responses fell in regions 160-218 and 743-854. Because no samples from the day 14 peak response were available, repertoires could be characterized only after the peak T cell response. In the small 56-69-year group, the increase in depth fell short of significance, most likely because of low power. Conclusions about previously exposed vaccinees were limited because only 5 or 6 AZD1222 recipients were SARS-CoV-2 seropositive at baseline. Participants were mostly white British and included more females than males, and it was suggested by the authors that clonal diversity may have been underestimated. After two AZD1222 doses, spike-specific TCR breadth and depth were significantly higher than at day 0 and than in MenACWY recipients.

The CDR3 regions of human TCRbeta chains were analyzed by immunosequencing. Per the original workflow: TCRs in the repertoires were compared against a reference library of SARS-CoV-2-specific TCRs that had been generated with the MIRA antigen-specificity platform. Breadth was defined as the fraction of unique TCRs that were SARS-CoV-2-associated, and depth was defined as the fraction of total T cells that were SARS-CoV-2-associated. Using the MIRA data, each spike-specific TCR was mapped to the spike region that the TCR reacts to and placed in a CD4 or CD8 class. Log10-transformed breadth and depth values were compared by one-way ANOVA with Sidak's multiple comparisons tests. TCRdb obtained this table from immuneACCESS and retained in-frame rearrangements with V and J assigned. These tables miss some clones; where compared with another copy, unresolved V genes account for less than half of the shortfall, and the remainder is unexplained. V, J and clone size were drawn from that table, and D and trimming were deduced from the DNA. The sample has around 140,000 clones on record, about 90% of them singletons. The ten most abundant clones make up approximately 8% of the sample.

This receptor was obtained from an adult who received the MenACWY meningococcal vaccine as a control. Source: peripheral blood, taken 28 days after the second dose of the MenACWY control vaccine. The chain links TRBV5-1 with TRBJ2-2, with TRBD2 perhaps the D gene, on 5 matching bases. The CDR3 has the sequence CASSPLARTSNTGELFF. DNA sequence: TGCGCCAGCAGCCCCCTCGCGAGGACTTCGAACACCGGGGAGCTGTTTTTT.